Listed below are T cell receptor beta chains from one sample, sequenced in a study of T cell responses to AZD1222 COVID-19 vaccine. Clones were sequenced by immunoSEQ multiplex PCR, and TCRdb holds only the in-frame ones, with some missing. The sample lists some 110,000 clones, around nine tenths occurring once. This specimen consisted of peripheral blood, obtained 28 days after the second AZD1222 dose. All receptors derive from an adult who received the AZD1222 COVID-19 vaccine. CDR3s include the opening cysteine and the closing phenylalanine or tryptophan.

15 | TRBV11-3 | CASFGGTSDFGEQFF
15 | TRBV5-1 | CASSVGLAGTYEQYF
17 | TRBV5-6 | CASSLVGWGTTGSEQFF
13 | TRBV6-5 | CASSYSVGEKLFF
14 | TRBV6-5 | CASRPHKPLYGYTF
15 | TRBV11-3 | CASSLDRSPYYGYTF
12 | TRBV2 | CASSGFQDTQYF
11 | TRBV4-2 | CASSQGQEQYF
14 | TRBV2 | CASSEASREDTQYF
14 | TRBV3-1/TRBV3-2 | CASSLQWSTDTQYF
15 | TRBV7-9 | CASSLASGTYNEQFF
15 | TRBV19 | CASEKGPSGNQPQHF
12 | TRBV6-1 | CASSEGNQPQHF
15 | TRBV10-2 | CASRGTSGGTYEQYF
15 | TRBV18 | CASSPAASLSYEQYF
13 | TRBV5-1 | CASSFNVPRELFF
16 | TRBV2 | CASSARGHGNKNIQYF
14 | TRBV27 | CASSQGVTPYEQYF
12 | TRBV29-1 | CSVDGDRYEQYF
13 | TRBV5-4 | CASSRDVDEKLFF
14 | TRBV7-6 | CASSLAGHSYEQYF
15 | TRBV21-1 | CASPTGTGCSGELFF
17 | TRBV5-8 | CASSLGAALNSNQPQHF